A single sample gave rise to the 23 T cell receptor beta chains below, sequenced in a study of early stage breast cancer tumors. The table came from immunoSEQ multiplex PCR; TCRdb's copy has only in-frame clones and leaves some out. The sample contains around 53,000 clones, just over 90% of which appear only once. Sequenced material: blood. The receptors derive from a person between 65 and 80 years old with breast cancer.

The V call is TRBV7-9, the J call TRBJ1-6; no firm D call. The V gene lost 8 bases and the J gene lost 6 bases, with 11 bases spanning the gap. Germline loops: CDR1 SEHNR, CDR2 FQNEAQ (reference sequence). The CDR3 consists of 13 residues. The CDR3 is CASSSTLNSPLHF. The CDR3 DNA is TGTGCCAGCTCAAGTACTCTTAATTCACCCCTCCACTTT.

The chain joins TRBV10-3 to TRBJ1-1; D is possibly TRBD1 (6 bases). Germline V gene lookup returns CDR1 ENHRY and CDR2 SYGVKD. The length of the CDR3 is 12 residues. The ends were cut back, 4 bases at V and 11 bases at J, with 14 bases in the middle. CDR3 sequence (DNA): TGTGCCATCAGTGCAAATCAGGGGTTTGCTTTCTTT. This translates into CAISANQGFAFF.

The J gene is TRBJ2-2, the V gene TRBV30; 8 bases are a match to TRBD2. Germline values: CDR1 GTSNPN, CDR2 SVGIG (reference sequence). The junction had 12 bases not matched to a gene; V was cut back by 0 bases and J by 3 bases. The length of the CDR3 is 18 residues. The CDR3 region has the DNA TGTGCCTGGAGTGTACCCAGTCCGGGGGGGCAGGACACCGGGGAGCTGTTTTTT. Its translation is CAWSVPSPGGQDTGELFF.

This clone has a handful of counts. The CDR3, as DNA: TGTGCCAGCAGCTACGGGACAGGGTATGGCTACACCTTC. Translation gives CASSYGTGYGYTF. The rearrangement uses TRBV28 and TRBJ1-2; 9 positions agree with TRBD1. The CDR3 sequence is 13 residues long. V lost 6 bases, J lost 5 bases, and 4 bases stayed unmatched. From germline, CDR1 is MDHEN and CDR2 SYDVKM.

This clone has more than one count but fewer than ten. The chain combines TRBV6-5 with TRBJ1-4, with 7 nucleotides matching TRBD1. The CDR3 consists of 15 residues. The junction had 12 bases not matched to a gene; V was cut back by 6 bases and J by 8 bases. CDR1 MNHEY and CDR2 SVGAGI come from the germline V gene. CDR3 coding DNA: TGTGCCAGCAGCCCCTACCAGACAGGGAACGAAAAACTGTTTTTT. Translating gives CASSPYQTGNEKLFF.

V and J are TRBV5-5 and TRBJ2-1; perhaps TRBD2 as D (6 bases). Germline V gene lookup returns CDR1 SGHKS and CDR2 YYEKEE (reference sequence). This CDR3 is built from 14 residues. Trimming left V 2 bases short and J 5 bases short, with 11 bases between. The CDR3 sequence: CASSLSGGDNEQFF. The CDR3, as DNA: TGTGCCAGCAGCTTATCCGGGGGAGACAATGAGCAGTTCTTC. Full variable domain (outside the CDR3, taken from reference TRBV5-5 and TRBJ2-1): DAGVTQSPTHLIKTRGQQVTLRCSPISGHKSVSWYQQVLGQGPQFIFQYYEKEERGRGNFPDRFSARQFPNYSSELNVNALLLGDSALYLCASSLSGGDNEQFFGPGTRLTVL.

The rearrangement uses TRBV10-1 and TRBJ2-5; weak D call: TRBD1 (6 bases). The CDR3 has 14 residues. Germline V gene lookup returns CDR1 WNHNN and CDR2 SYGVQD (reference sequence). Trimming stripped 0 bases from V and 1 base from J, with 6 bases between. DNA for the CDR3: TGCGCCAGCAGTGAGTCGACAGGCCAAGAGACCCAGTACTTC. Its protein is CASSESTGQETQYF.

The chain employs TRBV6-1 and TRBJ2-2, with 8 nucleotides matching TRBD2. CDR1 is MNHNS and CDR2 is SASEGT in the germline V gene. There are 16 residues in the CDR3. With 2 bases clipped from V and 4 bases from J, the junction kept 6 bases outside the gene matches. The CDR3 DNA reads TGTGCCAGCAGTGAACCGGGGGGGCGGGTCACCGGGGAGCTGTTTTTT. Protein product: CASSEPGGRVTGELFF.

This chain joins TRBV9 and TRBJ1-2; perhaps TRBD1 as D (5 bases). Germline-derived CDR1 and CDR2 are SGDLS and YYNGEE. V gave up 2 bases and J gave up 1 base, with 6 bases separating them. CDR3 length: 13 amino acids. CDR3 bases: TGTGCCAGCAGCGTCGACAGTAACTATGGCTACACCTTC. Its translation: CASSVDSNYGYTF.

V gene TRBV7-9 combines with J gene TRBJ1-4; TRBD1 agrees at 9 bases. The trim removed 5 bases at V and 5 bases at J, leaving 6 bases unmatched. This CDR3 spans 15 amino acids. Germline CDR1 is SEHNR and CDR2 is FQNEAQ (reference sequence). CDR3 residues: CASSRGDRVNEKLFF. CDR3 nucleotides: TGTGCCAGCAGCCGAGGGGACAGGGTAAATGAAAAACTGTTTTTT. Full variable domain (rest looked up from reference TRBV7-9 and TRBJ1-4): DTGVSQNPRHKITKRGQNVTFRCDPISEHNRLYWYRQTLGQGPEFLTYFQNEAQLEKSRLLSDRFSAERPKGSFSTLEIQRTEQGDSAMYLCASSRGDRVNEKLFFGSGTQLSVL.

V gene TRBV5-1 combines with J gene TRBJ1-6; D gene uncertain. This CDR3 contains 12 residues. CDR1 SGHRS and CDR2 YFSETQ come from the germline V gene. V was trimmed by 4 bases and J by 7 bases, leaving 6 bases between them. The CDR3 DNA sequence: TGCGCCAGCAGCCTTGAGAATTCACCCCTCCACTTT. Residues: CASSLENSPLHF.

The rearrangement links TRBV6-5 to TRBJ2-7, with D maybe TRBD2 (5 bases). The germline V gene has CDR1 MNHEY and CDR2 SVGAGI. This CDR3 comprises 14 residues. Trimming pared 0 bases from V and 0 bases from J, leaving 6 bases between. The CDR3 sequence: CASSYSGSSYEQYF. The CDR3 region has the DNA TGTGCCAGCAGTTACTCTGGGAGCTCCTACGAGCAGTACTTC.

DNA of the CDR3: TGTGCCTGGGCGGGGGCTGAAGCTTTCTTT. Amino acid sequence: CAWAGAEAFF. The chain uses TRBV30 and TRBJ1-1; D may be TRBD1 (5 bases). This CDR3 has 10 residues. The germline V gene has CDR1 GTSNPN and CDR2 SVGIG (reference sequence). The V gene lost 5 bases and the J gene lost 6 bases, with 7 bases spanning the gap. The full variable domain, completed using reference TRBV30 and TRBJ1-1, is SQTIHQWPATLVQPVGSPLSLECTVEGTSNPNLYWYRQAAGRGLQLLFYSVGIGQISSEVPQNLSASRPQDRQFILSSKKLLLSDSGFYLCAWAGAEAFFGQGTRLTVV.

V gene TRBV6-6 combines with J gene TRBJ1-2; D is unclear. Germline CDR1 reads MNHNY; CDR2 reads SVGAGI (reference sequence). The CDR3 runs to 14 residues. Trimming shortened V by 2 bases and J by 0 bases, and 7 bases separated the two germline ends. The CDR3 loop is CASSYPGANYGYTF. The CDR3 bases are TGTGCCAGCAGTTACCCCGGAGCTAACTATGGCTACACCTTC.

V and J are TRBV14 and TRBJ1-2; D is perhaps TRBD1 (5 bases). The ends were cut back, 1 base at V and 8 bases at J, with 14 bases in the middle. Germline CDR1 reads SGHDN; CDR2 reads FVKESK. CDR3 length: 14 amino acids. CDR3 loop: CASSQVRQGGGYTF. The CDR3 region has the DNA TGTGCCAGCAGCCAAGTACGCCAGGGAGGCGGCTACACCTTC. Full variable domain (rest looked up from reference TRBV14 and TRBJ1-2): EAGVTQFPSHSVIEKGQTVTLRCDPISGHDNLYWYRRVMGKEIKFLLHFVKESKQDESGMPNNRFLAERTGGTYSTLKVQPAELEDSGVYFCASSQVRQGGGYTFGSGTRLTVV.

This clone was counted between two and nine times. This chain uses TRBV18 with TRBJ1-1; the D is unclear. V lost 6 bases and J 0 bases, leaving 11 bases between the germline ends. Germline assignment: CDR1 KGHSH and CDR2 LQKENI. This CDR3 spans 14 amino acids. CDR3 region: CASSGPGMNTEAFF. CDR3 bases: TGTGCCAGCTCCGGCCCCGGGATGAACACTGAAGCTTTCTTT.

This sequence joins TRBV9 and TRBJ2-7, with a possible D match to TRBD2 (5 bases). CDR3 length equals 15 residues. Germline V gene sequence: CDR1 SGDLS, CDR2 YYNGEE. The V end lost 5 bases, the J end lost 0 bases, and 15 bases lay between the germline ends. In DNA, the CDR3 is TGTGCCAGCAGTGAAGAGGGTCAGAGCTCCTACGAGCAGTACTTC. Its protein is CASSEEGQSSYEQYF.

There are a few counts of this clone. The CDR3 nucleotides are TGTGCCAGCAGCCGAAGGGGCTACGAGCAGTACTTC. This encodes CASSRRGYEQYF. This chain connects TRBV7-8 to TRBJ2-7; a weak D match, TRBD1 (5 bases). This CDR3 is built from 12 residues. Trimming removed 5 bases from V and 3 bases from J, with 8 bases in between. Germline CDR1 is SGHVS and CDR2 is FQNEAQ.

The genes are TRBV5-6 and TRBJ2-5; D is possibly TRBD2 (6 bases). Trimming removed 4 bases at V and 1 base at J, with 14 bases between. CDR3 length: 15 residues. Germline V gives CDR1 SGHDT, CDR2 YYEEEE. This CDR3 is CASSALGSGQETQYF. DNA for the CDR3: TGTGCCAGCAGCGCGTTGGGTAGCGGCCAAGAGACCCAGTACTTC.

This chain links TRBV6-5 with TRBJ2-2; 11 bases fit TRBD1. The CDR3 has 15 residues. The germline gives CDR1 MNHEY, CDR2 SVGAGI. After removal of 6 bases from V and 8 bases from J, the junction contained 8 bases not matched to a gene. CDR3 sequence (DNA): TGTGCCAGCAGCCTCCGGACAGGGGGCTGGGGGGAGCTGTTTTTT. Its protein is CASSLRTGGWGELFF.

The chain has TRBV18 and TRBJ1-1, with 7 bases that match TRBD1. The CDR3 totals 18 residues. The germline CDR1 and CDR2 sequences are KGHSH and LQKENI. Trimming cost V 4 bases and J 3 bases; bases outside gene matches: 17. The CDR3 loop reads CASSLRDRRLGRDTEAFF. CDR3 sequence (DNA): TGTGCCAGCTCACTAAGGGACAGACGGCTGGGAAGGGACACTGAAGCTTTCTTT.

CDR3 sequence: CASSRQENTEAFF. The CDR3 nucleotides read TGTGCCAGCAGCCGACAGGAGAACACTGAAGCTTTCTTT. The V call is TRBV14, the J call TRBJ1-1; TRBD1 might be the D (6 bases). In germline, CDR1 is SGHDN, CDR2 FVKESK. The CDR3 spans 13 residues. V gave up 4 bases and J gave up 1 base, with 7 bases separating them.

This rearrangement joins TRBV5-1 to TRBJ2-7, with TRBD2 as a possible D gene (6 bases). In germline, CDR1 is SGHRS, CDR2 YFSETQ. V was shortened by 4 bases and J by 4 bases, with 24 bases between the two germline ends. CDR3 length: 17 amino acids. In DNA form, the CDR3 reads TGCGCCAGCAGCCAAACTACCTGGGGGGTTGGTGGGTACGAGCAGTACTTC. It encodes CASSQTTWGVGGYEQYF.